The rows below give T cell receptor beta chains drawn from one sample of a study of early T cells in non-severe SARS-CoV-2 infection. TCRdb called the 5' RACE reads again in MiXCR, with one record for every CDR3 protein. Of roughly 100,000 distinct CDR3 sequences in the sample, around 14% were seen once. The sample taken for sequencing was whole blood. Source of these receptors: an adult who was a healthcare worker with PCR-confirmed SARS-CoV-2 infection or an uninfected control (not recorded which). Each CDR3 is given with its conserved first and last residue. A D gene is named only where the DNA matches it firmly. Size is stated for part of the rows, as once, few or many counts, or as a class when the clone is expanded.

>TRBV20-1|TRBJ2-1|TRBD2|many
TGCAGTGCTAGGCCAGGGACTAGCGGCGCGGGTGAGCAGTTCTTC
CSARPGTSGAGEQFF
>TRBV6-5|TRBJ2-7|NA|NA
TGTGCCAGCATCAACCGGGACTACGAGCAGTACTTC
CASINRDYEQYF
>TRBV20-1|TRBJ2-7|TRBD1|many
TGCAGTGCTATGAAGACAGGGAGCTCCTACGAGCAGTACTTC
CSAMKTGSSYEQYF
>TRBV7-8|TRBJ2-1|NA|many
TGTGCCAGCAGCTTATATATCGCTCGGGGCTCCTACAATGAGCAGTTCTTC
CASSLYIARGSYNEQFF
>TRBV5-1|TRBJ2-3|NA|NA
TGCGCCAGCAGCTCGGGTCCTACAGACACAGATACGCAGTATTTT
CASSSGPTDTDTQYF
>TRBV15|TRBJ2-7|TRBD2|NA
TGTGCCACCAGCGCACAAGCGGGAGTCTGGCAGTACGAGCAGTACTTC
CATSAQAGVWQYEQYF
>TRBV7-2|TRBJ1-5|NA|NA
TGTGCCAGCAGCTCCTTGGGAGGGGGCAATCAGCCCCAGCATTTT
CASSSLGGGNQPQHF
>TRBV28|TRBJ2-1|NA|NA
TGTGCCAGCAGTTTTGGGGAGGCGAATGAGCAGTTCTTC
CASSFGEANEQFF
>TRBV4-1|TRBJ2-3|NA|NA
TGCGCCAGCAGCCACGGTCCGGGAAGCACAGATACGCAGTATTTT
CASSHGPGSTDTQYF
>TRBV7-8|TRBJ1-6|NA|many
TGTGCCAGCAGCTTAAGTAATAATTCACCCCTCCACTTT
CASSLSNNSPLHF